Here is one TCR beta chain with its context. Its antigen is unidentified. J was trimmed by 2 bases and V by 4 bases; bases with no gene match: 8. The CDR3 is 16 amino acids. Germline loops: CDR1 SGHTA, CDR2 FQGNSA. As to treatment: roughly 10-day PBMC culture with coronavirus spike peptide pools or control peptides (ViraFEST assay). Collection of the unexposed donor's CD4+ T cells took place before the COVID-19 pandemic (2011-2018). Investigators isolated CD4+ T cells by negative selection after approximately eleven days of culture. The data are from a study of vaccination and CD4 T cells after COVID-19. The study sequenced cultured CD4+ T cell DNA using the Oncomine TCR Beta short-read assay. From cultured CD4+ T cells, genomic DNA was extracted. MiXCR, run by TCRdb on the PCR reads, gives a single entry per CDR3 protein. Of 6,500 to 8,000 distinct CDR3 sequences detected, about 30% appear once; the ten largest clones hold approximately 35%.

This chain uses TRBV7-2 with TRBJ1-5; 7 bases map to TRBD1. Sequencing was carried out using CD4+ T cells from blood, cultured in vitro. This receptor was identified in a human donor in good health. CDR3 bases: TGTGCCAGCAGCTCCTGGGAGGGGGCCGGCAATCAGCCCCAGCATTTT. It is translated as CASSSWEGAGNQPQHF.